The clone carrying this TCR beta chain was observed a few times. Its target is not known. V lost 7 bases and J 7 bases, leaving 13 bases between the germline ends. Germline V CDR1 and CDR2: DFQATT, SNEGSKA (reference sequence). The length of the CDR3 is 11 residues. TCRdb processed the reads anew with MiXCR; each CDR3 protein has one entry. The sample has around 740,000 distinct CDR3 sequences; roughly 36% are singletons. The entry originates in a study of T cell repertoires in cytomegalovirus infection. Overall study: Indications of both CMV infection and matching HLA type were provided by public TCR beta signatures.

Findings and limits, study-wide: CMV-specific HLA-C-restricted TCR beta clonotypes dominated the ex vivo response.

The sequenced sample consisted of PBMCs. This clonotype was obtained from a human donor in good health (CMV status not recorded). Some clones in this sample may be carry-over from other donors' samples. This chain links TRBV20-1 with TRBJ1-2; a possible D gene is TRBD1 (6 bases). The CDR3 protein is CSVPLRGGYTF. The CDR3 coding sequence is TGCAGTGTTCCCCTCAGGGGTGGCTACACCTTC.